This T cell receptor beta chain stems from a study of cytomegalovirus exposure and HLA in healthy donors. Regarding the study as a whole: Researchers catalogued about 160 TCR beta chains as cytomegalovirus-associated.

Notes on this clone: Its antigen is currently unknown.

Measured with immunoSEQ multiplex PCR; TCRdb has only the in-frame clones, and not every one. The sample holds more than 85,000 clones; less than 95% are singletons and the top ten take 0.7% to 0.9%. This CDR3 is built from 14 residues. Per germline, CDR1 LNHNV and CDR2 YYDKDF (reference sequence). V was trimmed by 5 bases and J by 0 bases, leaving 7 bases between them. The sequenced sample consisted of PBMCs. The sequence came from a young woman in good health and CMV-seronegative. The V and J genes are TRBV15 and TRBJ2-2; D is uncertain. CDR3 loop: CATSAQANTGELFF. The CDR3 DNA reads TGTGCCACCAGCGCGCAGGCGAACACCGGGGAGCTGTTTTTT. Full variable domain (outside the CDR3, taken from reference TRBV15 and TRBJ2-2): DAMVIQNPRYQVTQFGKPVTLSCSQTLNHNVMYWYQQKSSQAPKLLFHYYDKDFNNEADTPDNFQSRRPNTSFCFLDIRSPGLGDTAMYLCATSAQANTGELFFGEGSRLTVL.